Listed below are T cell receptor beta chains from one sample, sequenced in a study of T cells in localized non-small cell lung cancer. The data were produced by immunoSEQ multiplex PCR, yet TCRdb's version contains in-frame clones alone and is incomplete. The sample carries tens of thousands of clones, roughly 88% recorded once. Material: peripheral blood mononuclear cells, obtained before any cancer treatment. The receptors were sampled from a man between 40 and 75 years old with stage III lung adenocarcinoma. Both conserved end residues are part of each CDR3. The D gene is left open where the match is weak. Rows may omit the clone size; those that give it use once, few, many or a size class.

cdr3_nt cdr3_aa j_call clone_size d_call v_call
TGTGCCAGCAGCTTAGCGCGGACTAGCGGGGCCTACAATGAGCAGTTCTTC CASSLARTSGAYNEQFF TRBJ2-1 - TRBD2 TRBV7-6
TGTGCCAGCAGTGAGGGGCCAGTCCCCACTGAAGCTTTCTTT CASSEGPVPTEAFF TRBJ1-1 - - TRBV9
TGTGCCAGCACCGAAACAGGGTTAGGCTACACCTTC CASTETGLGYTF TRBJ1-2 - - TRBV2
TGTGCCAGCCCGATTTTAGCCAAAAACATTCAGTACTTC CASPILAKNIQYF TRBJ2-4 - - TRBV25-1
TGCAGTGCTCTCAGGGAGACCCAGTACTTC CSALRETQYF TRBJ2-5 once - TRBV20-1
TGTGCCAGCAGCATACAGGGGGTTCGGGAGACCCAGTACTTC CASSIQGVRETQYF TRBJ2-5 - TRBD1 TRBV11-2
TGTGCCATCAGACGGGAAGAGGGTTCACCCCTCCACTTT CAIRREEGSPLHF TRBJ1-6 few - TRBV10-3
TGTGCCAGCTCACCCGACAGTGCTGAAGCTTTCTTT CASSPDSAEAFF TRBJ1-1 - - TRBV18
TGTGCCGGCTCGCGAGACGGGGGCGAACTGTTTTTT CAGSRDGGELFF TRBJ2-2 - - TRBV18
TGTGCCAGCAGTGGGGCAGGGGGGGCCTATGGCTACACCTTC CASSGAGGAYGYTF TRBJ1-2 - TRBD1 TRBV27
TGTGCCAGCAGCTTACAAGAAAATCAGCCCCAGCATTTT CASSLQENQPQHF TRBJ1-5 once - TRBV7-2
TGTGCCAGCAGTCGGGTGGATCCTGAGCAGTTCTTC CASSRVDPEQFF TRBJ2-1 - - TRBV7-9